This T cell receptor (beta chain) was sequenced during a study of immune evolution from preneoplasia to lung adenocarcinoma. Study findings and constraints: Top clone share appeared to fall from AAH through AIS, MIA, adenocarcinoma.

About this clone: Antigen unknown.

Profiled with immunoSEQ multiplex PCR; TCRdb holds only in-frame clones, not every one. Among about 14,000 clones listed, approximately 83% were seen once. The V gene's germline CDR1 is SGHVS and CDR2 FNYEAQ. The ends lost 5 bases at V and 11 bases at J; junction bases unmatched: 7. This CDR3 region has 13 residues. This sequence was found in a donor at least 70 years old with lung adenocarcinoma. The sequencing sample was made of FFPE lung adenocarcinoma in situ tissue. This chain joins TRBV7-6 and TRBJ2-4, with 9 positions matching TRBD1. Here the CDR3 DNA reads TGTGCCAGCAGCACAGGACAGGGGAAATTTCAGTACTTC. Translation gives CASSTGQGKFQYF.